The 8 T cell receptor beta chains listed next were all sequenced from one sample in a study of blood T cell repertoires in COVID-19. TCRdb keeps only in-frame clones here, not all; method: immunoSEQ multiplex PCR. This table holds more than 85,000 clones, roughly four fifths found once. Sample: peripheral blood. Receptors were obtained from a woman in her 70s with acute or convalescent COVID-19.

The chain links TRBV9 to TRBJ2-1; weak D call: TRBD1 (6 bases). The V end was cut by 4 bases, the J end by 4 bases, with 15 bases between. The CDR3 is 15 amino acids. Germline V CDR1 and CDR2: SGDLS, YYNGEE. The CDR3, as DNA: TGTGCCAGCAGCCCCTCGGGACACGGGTACAATGAGCAGTTCTTC. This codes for CASSPSGHGYNEQFF.

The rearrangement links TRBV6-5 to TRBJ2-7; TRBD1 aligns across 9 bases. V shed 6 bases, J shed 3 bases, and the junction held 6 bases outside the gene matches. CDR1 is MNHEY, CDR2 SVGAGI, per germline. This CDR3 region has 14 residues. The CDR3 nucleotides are TGTGCCAGCAGACCCCTGACAGGGGGCTACGAGCAGTACTTC. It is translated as CASRPLTGGYEQYF.

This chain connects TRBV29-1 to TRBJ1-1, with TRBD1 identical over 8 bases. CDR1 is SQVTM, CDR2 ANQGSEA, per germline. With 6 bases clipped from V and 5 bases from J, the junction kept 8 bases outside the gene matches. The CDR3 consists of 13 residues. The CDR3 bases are TGCAGCGTGTCGACAGGGGAGGAGACTGAAGCTTTCTTT. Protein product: CSVSTGEETEAFF. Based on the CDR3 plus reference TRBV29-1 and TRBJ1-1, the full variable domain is SAVISQKPSRDICQRGTSLTIQCQVDSQVTMMFWYRQQPGQSLTLIATANQGSEATYESGFVIDKFPISRPNLTFSTLTVSNMSPEDSSIYLCSVSTGEETEAFFGQGTRLTVV.

The CDR3, as DNA: TGTGCCAGCAGTTTACGACAGGTCCGTGAAGCTTTCTTT. Translating gives CASSLRQVREAFF. The chain combines TRBV28 with TRBJ1-1; the D gene is possibly TRBD1 (6 bases). The V end was cut by 2 bases, the J end by 7 bases, with 11 bases between. Per the germline V gene, CDR1 is MDHEN and CDR2 is SYDVKM. The CDR3 loop spans 13 amino acids.

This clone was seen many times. The CDR3 DNA reads TGCGCCAGCAGCCAGACAGGGGCCGGTTCACCCCTCCACTTT. Translated, it gives CASSQTGAGSPLHF. This chain uses TRBV5-1 with TRBJ1-6, with TRBD1 identical over 8 bases. The germline V gene encodes CDR1 SGHRS and CDR2 YFSETQ. This CDR3 has 14 amino acids. The ends lost 4 bases at V and 9 bases at J; junction bases unmatched: 6.

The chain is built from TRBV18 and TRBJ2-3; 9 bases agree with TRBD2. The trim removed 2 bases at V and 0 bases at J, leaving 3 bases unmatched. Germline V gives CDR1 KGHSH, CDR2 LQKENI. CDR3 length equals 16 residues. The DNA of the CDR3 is TGTGCCAGCTCACCAGCAGCGGGGGGAAGCACAGATACGCAGTATTTT. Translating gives CASSPAAGGSTDTQYF.

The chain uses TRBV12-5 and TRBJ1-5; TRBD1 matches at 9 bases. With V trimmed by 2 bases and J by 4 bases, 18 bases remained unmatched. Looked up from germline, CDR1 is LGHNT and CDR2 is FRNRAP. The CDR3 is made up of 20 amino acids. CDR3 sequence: CASGLFSFTGGRKDNQPQHF. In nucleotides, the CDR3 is TGTGCTAGTGGTTTGTTCTCGTTTACAGGGGGCAGGAAAGATAATCAGCCCCAGCATTTT.

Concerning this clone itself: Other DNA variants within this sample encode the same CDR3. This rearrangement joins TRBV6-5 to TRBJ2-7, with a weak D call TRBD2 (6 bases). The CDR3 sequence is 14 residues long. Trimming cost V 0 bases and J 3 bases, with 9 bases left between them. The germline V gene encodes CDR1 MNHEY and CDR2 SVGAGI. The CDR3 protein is CASSYSTAGYEQYF. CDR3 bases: TGTGCCAGCAGTTACTCGACAGCGGGCTACGAGCAGTACTTC.